This T cell receptor (beta chain) was captured by sequencing in a study of cytotoxic CD8 clonotypes in ibrutinib-treated CLL. The method was immunoSEQ multiplex PCR; TCRdb's version includes in-frame clones alone and lacks a portion of them. Of 65,000 to 90,000 clones in the sample, over 80% were seen once. J was trimmed by 7 bases and V by 1 base; bases with no gene match: 5. This CDR3 region has 14 residues. Germline V lookup: CDR1 SGHRS, CDR2 YFSETQ. Here the sequenced sample was PBMCs, taken after 24 months of ibrutinib treatment. The receptor comes from a human donor with chronic lymphocytic leukemia. The chain joins TRBV5-1 to TRBJ1-5, with 7 bases lining up with TRBD1. In DNA form, the CDR3 reads TGCGCCAGCAGCTTGCAGGGGGGCGGACAGCCCCAGCATTTT. Translated: CASSLQGGGQPQHF.